A single sample gave rise to the 15 T cell receptor beta chains below, sequenced in a study of blood T cell repertoires in COVID-19. The table came from immunoSEQ multiplex PCR; TCRdb's copy has only in-frame clones and leaves some out. This sample has about 270,000 clones, with approximately 83% found just once. The material sequenced was peripheral blood. Receptors originate from a woman aged 50 to 65 who had recovered from COVID-19.

The rearrangement uses TRBV6-6 and TRBJ1-5; 7 positions agree with TRBD1. V dropped 2 bases and J dropped 1; count of bases not matched to a gene: 2. The CDR3 has 15 residues. Per the germline V gene, CDR1 is MNHNY and CDR2 is SVGAGI (reference sequence). Here the CDR3 reads CASSYAGQSNQPQHF. As DNA, the CDR3 is TGTGCCAGCAGTTACGCGGGACAGAGCAATCAGCCCCAGCATTTT.

This clone was recorded once. The chain carries TRBV7-2 and TRBJ2-1, with 10 bases lining up with TRBD2. The CDR3 consists of 16 residues. Per the germline V gene, CDR1 is SGHTA and CDR2 is FQGNSA. J was trimmed by 4 bases and V by 3 bases; bases with no gene match: 6. The CDR3 sequence is CASSFVPSGGYNEQFF. The CDR3 region has the DNA TGTGCCAGCAGCTTCGTACCTAGCGGGGGTTACAATGAGCAGTTCTTC.

The genes are TRBV5-1 and TRBJ1-5; 9 bases are a match to TRBD1. Looked up from germline, CDR1 is SGHRS and CDR2 is YFSETQ. This CDR3 has 15 residues. Trimming took 8 bases from V and 3 from J; bases not matched to a gene: 9. The chain's CDR3 is CARNRGLSPNQPQHF. CDR3 sequence (DNA): TGCGCCAGAAACAGGGGGCTATCTCCCAATCAGCCCCAGCATTTT.

The DNA for the CDR3 is TGTGCCAGCAGCCCCGGACTAGCGGGAGGCAACACCGGGGAGCTGTTTTTT. Its protein product is CASSPGLAGGNTGELFF. The rearrangement uses TRBV7-3 and TRBJ2-2; TRBD2 matches at 14 bases. The germline V gene has CDR1 SGHTA and CDR2 FQGTGA. After removal of 5 bases from V and 2 bases from J, the junction contained 4 bases not matched to a gene. The CDR3 has 17 amino acids.

V is TRBV11-2 and J is TRBJ2-1; 10 bases map to TRBD2. CDR1 is SGHAT and CDR2 is FQNNGV in the germline V gene. The CDR3 is 18 amino acids. V gave up 0 bases and J gave up 3 bases; unmatched junction bases: 8. The CDR3 spells CASSLEVQRGGYYNEQFF. The DNA for the CDR3 is TGTGCCAGCAGCTTAGAGGTGCAGCGGGGGGGTTACTACAATGAGCAGTTCTTC. Full variable domain (rest looked up from reference TRBV11-2 and TRBJ2-1): EAGVAQSPRYKIIEKRQSVAFWCNPISGHATLYWYQQILGQGPKLLIQFQNNGVVDDSQLPKDRFSAERLKGVDSTLKIQPAKLEDSAVYLCASSLEVQRGGYYNEQFFGPGTRLTVL.

The V and J genes are TRBV27 and TRBJ2-7, with D perhaps matching TRBD1 (5 bases). Per the germline V gene, CDR1 is MNHEY and CDR2 is SMNVEV (reference sequence). This CDR3 has 14 amino acids. The ends were cut back, 6 bases at V and 2 bases at J, with 14 bases in the middle. The CDR3 reads CASSQGEDTYEQYF. The CDR3 DNA sequence: TGTGCCAGCAGCCAGGGTGAAGATACCTACGAGCAGTACTTC.

The chain carries TRBV5-4 and TRBJ1-2, with TRBD1 identical over 7 bases. Trimming cost V 4 bases and J 3 bases; bases outside gene matches: 12. The CDR3 covers 16 residues. Germline CDR1 and CDR2: SGHNT and YYREEE (reference sequence). DNA for the CDR3: TGTGCCAGCAGCCCAGTTGGAGGGGGCGCTGACTATGGCTACACCTTC. Amino acids: CASSPVGGGADYGYTF.

V usage is TRBV28 and J usage is TRBJ2-7, with 7 bases fitting TRBD2. CDR1 and CDR2 from the germline V gene are MDHEN and SYDVKM. V dropped 5 bases and J dropped 0; count of bases not matched to a gene: 4. CDR3 length: 14 amino acids. Here the CDR3 reads CASSDGGSSYEQYF. The CDR3 DNA reads TGTGCCAGCAGTGATGGCGGGAGCTCCTACGAGCAGTACTTC.

This rearrangement joins TRBV28 to TRBJ1-6, with 7 bases identical to TRBD1. Per germline, CDR1 MDHEN and CDR2 SYDVKM. The CDR3 contains 15 residues. V lost 2 bases to trimming and J lost 7 bases; unmatched junction nucleotides: 5. CDR3 protein: CASSLVRQGNSPLHF. The CDR3 DNA follows: TGTGCCAGCAGTTTAGTACGACAGGGAAATTCACCCCTCCACTTT.

This chain connects TRBV5-1 to TRBJ2-2, with 8 bases fitting TRBD1. The CDR3 is made up of 15 amino acids. Germline V gene sequence: CDR1 SGHRS, CDR2 YFSETQ. Germline trimming cut 4 bases from V and 5 bases from J; bases unmatched to any gene: 7. CDR3 sequence (DNA): TGCGCCAGCAGCCCCCGACAGGGGTCAACCGGGGAGCTGTTTTTT. Protein sequence: CASSPRQGSTGELFF.

V is TRBV18 and J is TRBJ2-7; 9 bases are a match to TRBD1. The CDR3 covers 16 residues. V trimming: 2 bases; J trimming: 6 bases; junction bases outside the gene matches: 11. Germline CDR1 KGHSH, CDR2 LQKENI. This CDR3 reads CASSPTSGTGRGEQYF. The CDR3, as DNA: TGTGCCAGCTCACCAACTTCGGGGACAGGGCGGGGCGAGCAGTACTTC.

The V call is TRBV5-1, the J call TRBJ1-3, with D tentatively TRBD1 (6 bases). Trimming pared 0 bases from V and 4 bases from J, leaving 11 bases between. This CDR3 is 15 amino acids long. CDR1 is SGHRS, CDR2 YFSETQ, per germline. The CDR3: CASSLEAGTGNTIYF. The DNA for the CDR3 is TGCGCCAGCAGCTTGGAGGCAGGGACAGGAAACACCATATATTTT.

The V and J genes are TRBV6-6 and TRBJ2-1, with TRBD2 as a possible D gene (5 bases). V was trimmed by 7 bases and J by 7 bases, leaving 14 bases between them. Per germline, CDR1 MNHNY and CDR2 SVGAGI (reference sequence). This CDR3 contains 13 residues. The CDR3 DNA is TGTGCCAGCACGGCTAGCTTAAGTAATGAGCAGTTCTTC. It yields the protein CASTASLSNEQFF.

The sample holds one count of this clone. The chain is built from TRBV18 and TRBJ1-2; D gene ambiguous. V was pared by 0 bases and J by 6 bases, with 14 bases between. Germline-derived CDR1 and CDR2 are KGHSH and LQKENI. The CDR3 sequence is 15 residues long. The CDR3: CASSPPEEYIHGYTF. The CDR3 DNA sequence: TGTGCCAGCTCACCACCGGAGGAGTACATCCATGGCTACACCTTC. Based on the CDR3 plus reference TRBV18 and TRBJ1-2, the full variable domain is NAGVMQNPRHLVRRRGQEARLRCSPMKGHSHVYWYRQLPEEGLKFMVYLQKENIIDESGMPKERFSAEFPKEGPSILRIQQVVRGDSAAYFCASSPPEEYIHGYTFGSGTRLTVV.

The CDR3 reads CSEHVSDTQYF. The CDR3 nucleotides are TGCAGTGAACACGTTTCAGATACGCAGTATTTT. This chain connects TRBV20-1 to TRBJ2-3; no firm D call. This CDR3 has 11 residues. CDR1 is DFQATT, CDR2 SNEGSKA, per germline (reference sequence). V was clipped by 7 bases and J by 4 bases, with 9 bases between them.